Reported below is one TCR beta chain. Its matching antigen is unknown. Sequencing used immunoSEQ v3. Sequencing was performed with immunoSEQ multiplex PCR; in TCRdb, only in-frame clones are kept and a portion is missing. The sample records approximately 27,000 clones, 72% being singletons. As for time point: pre-treatment sample, taken before nivolumab and TIL therapy. Tumor tissue came from excised metastases, mostly pleural nodules or supraclavicular lymph nodes. The data stem from a study of TIL therapy for anti-PD-1-resistant metastatic lung cancer. Study conclusions and caveats: The cohort had more treatment-naive, never-smoker and oncogene-addicted patients than typical. Many TIL product clones were absent from baseline tumor, suggesting clonal contraction.

Deletions cut 0 bases from V and 10 bases from J, with 16 bases between. From germline, CDR1 is SGDLS and CDR2 YYNGEE. The CDR3 is 14 amino acids. This specimen was tumor tissue, taken at baseline. This chain connects TRBV9 to TRBJ2-5; tentatively, D is TRBD2 (5 bases). The receptor was isolated from a person aged 25 to 85 with non-small cell lung cancer. CDR3 residues: CASSVDLASSLQYF. The CDR3 coding sequence is TGTGCCAGCAGCGTAGACCTAGCCTCCAGCCTCCAGTACTTC.